This paragraph covers one TCR beta chain sequence. Its matching antigen is unknown. The record originates from a study of T cell responses to AZD1222 COVID-19 vaccine. Regarding the study as a whole: White British donors predominated, females outnumbered males, and clonal diversity was possibly underestimated.

Sequenced by immunoSEQ multiplex PCR; TCRdb stores in-frame clones only, minus some. The data show approximately 190,000 clones, around 94% seen once. Sequenced material: peripheral blood, taken on day 0 of AZD1222 vaccination. This TCR was sampled from an adult in good health.

The CDR3 loop is CASSPPGDGGYTF. CDR3 nucleotides: TGTGCCAGCAGCCCCCCAGGGGACGGGGGCTACACCTTC. J is TRBJ1-2 and V is TRBV7-9; weak D call: TRBD1 (6 bases). V lost 5 bases, J lost 8 bases, and 15 bases lay in between. Germline V gene sequence: CDR1 SEHNR, CDR2 FQNEAQ (reference sequence). The CDR3 has 13 residues.